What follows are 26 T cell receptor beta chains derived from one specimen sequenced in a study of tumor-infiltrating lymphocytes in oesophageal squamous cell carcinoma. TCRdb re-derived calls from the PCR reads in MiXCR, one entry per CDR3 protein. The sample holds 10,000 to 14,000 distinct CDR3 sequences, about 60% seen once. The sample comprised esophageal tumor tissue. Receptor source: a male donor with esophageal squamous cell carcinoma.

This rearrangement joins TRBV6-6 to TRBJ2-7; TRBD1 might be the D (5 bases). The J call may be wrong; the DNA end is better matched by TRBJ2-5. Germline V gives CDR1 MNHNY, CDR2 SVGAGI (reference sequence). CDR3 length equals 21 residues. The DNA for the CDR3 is TGTGCCAGCAGTTACACCTACTCCGCTGGGGCTTCGTGGTATCCCCAAGAGACCCAGTACTTC. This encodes CASSYTYSAGASWYPQETQYF.

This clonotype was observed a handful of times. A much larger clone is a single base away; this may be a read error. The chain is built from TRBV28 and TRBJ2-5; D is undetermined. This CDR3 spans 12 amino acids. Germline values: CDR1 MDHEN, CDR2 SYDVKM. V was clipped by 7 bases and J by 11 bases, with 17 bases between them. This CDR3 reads CASNQNYNEQYF. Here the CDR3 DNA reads TGTGCCAGCAATCAAAACTACAATGAGCAGTACTTC.

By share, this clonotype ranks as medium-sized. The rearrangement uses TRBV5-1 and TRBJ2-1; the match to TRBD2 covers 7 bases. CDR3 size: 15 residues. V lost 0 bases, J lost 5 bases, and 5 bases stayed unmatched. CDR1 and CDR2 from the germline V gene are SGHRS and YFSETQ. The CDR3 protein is CASSLESGRDNEQFF. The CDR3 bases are TGCGCCAGCAGCTTGGAGTCAGGGAGGGACAATGAGCAGTTCTTC.

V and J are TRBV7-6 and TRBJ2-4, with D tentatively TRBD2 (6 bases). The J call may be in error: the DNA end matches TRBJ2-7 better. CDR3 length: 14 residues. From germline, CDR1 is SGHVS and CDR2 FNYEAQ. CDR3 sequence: CASSLEGLSYEQYF. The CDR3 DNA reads TGTGCCAGCAGCTTAGAGGGACTCTCCTACGAGCAGTACTTC.

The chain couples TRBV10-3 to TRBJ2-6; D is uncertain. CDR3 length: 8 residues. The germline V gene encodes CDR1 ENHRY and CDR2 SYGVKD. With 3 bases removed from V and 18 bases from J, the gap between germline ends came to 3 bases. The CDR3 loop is CAISDGTF. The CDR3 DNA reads TGTGCCATCAGTGATGGGACTTTC.

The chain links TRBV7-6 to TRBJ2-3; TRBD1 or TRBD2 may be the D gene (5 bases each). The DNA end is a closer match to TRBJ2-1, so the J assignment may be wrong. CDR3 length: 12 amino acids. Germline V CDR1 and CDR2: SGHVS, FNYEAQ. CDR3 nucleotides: TGTGCCAGCAGCTTAGGTGGGACTGAGCAGTTCTTC. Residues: CASSLGGTEQFF.

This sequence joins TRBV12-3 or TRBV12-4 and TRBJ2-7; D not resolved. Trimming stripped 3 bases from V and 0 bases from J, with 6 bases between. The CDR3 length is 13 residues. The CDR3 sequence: CASSFRNSYEQYF. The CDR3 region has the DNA TGTGCCAGCAGTTTTCGGAACTCCTACGAGCAGTACTTC.

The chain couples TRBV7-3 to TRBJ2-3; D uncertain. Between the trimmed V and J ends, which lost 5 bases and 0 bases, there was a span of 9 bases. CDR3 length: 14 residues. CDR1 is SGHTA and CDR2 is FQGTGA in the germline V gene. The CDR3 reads CASSPGLSTDTQYF. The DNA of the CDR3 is TGTGCCAGCAGCCCGGGCTTAAGCACAGATACGCAGTATTTT.

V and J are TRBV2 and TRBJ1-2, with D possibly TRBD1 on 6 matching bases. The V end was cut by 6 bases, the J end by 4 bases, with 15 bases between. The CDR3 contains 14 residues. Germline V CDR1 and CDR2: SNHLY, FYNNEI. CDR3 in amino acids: CASSGQPRIYGYTF. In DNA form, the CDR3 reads TGTGCCAGCAGCGGACAGCCTCGAATCTATGGCTACACCTTC.

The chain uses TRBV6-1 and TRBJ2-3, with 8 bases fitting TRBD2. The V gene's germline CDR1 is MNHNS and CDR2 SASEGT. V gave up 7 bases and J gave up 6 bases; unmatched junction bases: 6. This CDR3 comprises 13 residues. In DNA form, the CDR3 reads TGTGCCAGCACGGCGGGGGGCATGGATACGCAGTATTTT. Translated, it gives CASTAGGMDTQYF.

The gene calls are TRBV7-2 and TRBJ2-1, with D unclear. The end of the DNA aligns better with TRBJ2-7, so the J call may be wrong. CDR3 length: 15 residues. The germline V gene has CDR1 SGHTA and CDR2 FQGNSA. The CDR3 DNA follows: TGTGCCAGCAGCTTAAACCTTGGACGAAGCAATGAGCAGTACTTC. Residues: CASSLNLGRSNEQYF.

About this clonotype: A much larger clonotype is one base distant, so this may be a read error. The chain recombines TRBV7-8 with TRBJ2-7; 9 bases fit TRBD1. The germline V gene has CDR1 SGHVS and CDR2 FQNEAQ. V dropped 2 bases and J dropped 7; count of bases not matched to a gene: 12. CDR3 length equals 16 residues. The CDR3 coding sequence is TGTGCCAGCAGCTTAAGGGGGACAGGGATCAACAATGAGCAGTACTTC. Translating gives CASSLRGTGINNEQYF.

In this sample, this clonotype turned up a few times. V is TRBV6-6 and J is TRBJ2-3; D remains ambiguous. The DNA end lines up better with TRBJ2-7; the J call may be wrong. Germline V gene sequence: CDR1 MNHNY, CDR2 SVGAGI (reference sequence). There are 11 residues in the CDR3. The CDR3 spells CASSGPHEQYF. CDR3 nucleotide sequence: TGTGCCAGCAGTGGGCCTCACGAGCAGTACTTC.

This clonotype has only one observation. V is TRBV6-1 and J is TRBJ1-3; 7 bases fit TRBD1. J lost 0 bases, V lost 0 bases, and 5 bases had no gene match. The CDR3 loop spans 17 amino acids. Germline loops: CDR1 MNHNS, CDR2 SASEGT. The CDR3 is CASSEAGQESSGNTIYF. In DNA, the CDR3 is TGTGCCAGCAGTGAAGCCGGACAGGAAAGCTCTGGAAACACCATATATTTT.

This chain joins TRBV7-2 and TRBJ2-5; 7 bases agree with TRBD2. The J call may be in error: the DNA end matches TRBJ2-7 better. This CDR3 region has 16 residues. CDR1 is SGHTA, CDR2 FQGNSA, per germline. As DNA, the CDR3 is TGTGCCAGCAGCTTGAATAGCGGGCCGCAAACCTACGAGCAGTACTTC. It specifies CASSLNSGPQTYEQYF.

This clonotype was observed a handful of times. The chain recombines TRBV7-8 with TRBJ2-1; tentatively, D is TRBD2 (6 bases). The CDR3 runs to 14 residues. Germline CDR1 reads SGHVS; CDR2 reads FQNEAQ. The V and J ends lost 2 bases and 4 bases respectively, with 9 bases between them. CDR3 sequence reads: CASSLTGVYNEQFF. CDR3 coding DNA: TGTGCCAGCAGCTTAACGGGAGTATACAATGAGCAGTTCTTC.

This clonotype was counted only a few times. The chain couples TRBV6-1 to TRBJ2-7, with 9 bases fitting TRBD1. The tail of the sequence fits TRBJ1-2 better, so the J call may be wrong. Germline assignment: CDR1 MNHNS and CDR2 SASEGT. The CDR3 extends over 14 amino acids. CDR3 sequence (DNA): TGTGCCAGCAGTGATTCACAGGGGGCGGGTGGCTACACCTTC. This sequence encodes CASSDSQGAGGYTF.

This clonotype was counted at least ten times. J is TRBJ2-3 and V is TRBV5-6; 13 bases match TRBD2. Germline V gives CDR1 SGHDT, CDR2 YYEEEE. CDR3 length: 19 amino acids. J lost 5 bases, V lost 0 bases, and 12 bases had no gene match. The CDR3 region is CASSLDRLGLAGVIDTQYF. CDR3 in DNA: TGTGCCAGCAGCTTGGACAGATTAGGACTAGCGGGAGTAATAGATACGCAGTATTTT.

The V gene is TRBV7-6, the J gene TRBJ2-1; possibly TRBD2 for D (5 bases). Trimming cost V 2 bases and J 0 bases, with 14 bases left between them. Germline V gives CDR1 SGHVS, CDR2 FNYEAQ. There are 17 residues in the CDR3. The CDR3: CASSLSPSGLSYNEQFF. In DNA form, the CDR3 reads TGTGCCAGCAGCTTATCCCCGAGCGGTCTCTCCTACAATGAGCAGTTCTTC.

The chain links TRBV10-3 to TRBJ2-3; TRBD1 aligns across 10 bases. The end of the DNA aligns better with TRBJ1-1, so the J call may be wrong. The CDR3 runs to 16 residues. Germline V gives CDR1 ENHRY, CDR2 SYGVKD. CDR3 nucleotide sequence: TGTGCCATCAGTGGGGGTGAGGACAGGGGGAGGCCTGAAGCTTTCTTT. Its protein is CAISGGEDRGRPEAFF.

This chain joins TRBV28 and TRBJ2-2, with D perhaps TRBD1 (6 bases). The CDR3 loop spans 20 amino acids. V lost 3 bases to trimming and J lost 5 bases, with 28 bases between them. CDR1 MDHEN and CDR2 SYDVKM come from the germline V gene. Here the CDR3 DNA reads TGTGCCAGCAGTTTTCGAGTCGGTTGGGGGCCGGATCCGGGAACCGGGGAGCTGTTTTTT. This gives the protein CASSFRVGWGPDPGTGELFF.

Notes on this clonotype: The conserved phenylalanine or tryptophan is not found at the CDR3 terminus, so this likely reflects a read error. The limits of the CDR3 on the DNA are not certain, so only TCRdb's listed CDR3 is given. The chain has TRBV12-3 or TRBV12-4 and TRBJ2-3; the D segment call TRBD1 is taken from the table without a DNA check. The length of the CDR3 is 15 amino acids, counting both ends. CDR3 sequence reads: CASSFVPSDEQYFGP.

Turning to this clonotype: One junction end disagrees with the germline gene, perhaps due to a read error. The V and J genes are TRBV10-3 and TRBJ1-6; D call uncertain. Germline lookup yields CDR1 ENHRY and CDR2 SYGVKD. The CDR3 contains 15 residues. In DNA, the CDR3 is TGTGCCATCAGTGAGTCACCTAGCGGTCTACACGAGCAGTACTTT. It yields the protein CAISESPSGLHEQYF.

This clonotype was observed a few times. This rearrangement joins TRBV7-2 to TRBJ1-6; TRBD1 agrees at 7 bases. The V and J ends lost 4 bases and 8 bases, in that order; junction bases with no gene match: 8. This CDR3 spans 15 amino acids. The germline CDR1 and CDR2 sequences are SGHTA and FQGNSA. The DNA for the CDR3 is TGTGCCAGCAGCTGGGGACAGTCGAACGATTCACCCCTCCACTTT. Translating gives CASSWGQSNDSPLHF.

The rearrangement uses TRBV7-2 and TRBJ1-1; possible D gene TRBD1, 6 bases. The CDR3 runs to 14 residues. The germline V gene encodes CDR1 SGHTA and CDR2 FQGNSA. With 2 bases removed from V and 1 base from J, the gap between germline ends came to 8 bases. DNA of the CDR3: TGTGCCAGCAGCTTAATACAGGGGAACACTGAAGCTTTCTTT. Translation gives CASSLIQGNTEAFF.

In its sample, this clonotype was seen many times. The CDR3 nucleotides read TGTGCCAGCAGTGTGGGCAGGGACAATGAGCAGTTCTTC. Protein: CASSVGRDNEQFF. V usage is TRBV28 and J usage is TRBJ2-1; D possibly corresponds to TRBD1 (5 bases). The V gene's germline CDR1 is MDHEN and CDR2 SYDVKM. The CDR3 is made up of 13 amino acids. The V end was cut by 5 bases, the J end by 5 bases, with 10 bases between.